This passage covers 6 T cell receptor beta chains from one sample sequenced in a study of control samples from healthy donors and cancer patients. The data were produced by immunoSEQ multiplex PCR, yet TCRdb's version contains in-frame clones alone and is incomplete. The data show roughly 30,000 clones, around nine tenths seen once. Sequenced material: PBMCs. The receptors here all came from a woman aged 40 to 49 with lung cancer.

The rearrangement uses TRBV6-6 and TRBJ1-5, with D maybe TRBD1 (6 bases). Germline V gives CDR1 MNHNY, CDR2 SVGAGI (reference sequence). CDR3 size: 12 residues. The V and J ends lost 6 bases and 6 bases respectively, with 9 bases between them. The CDR3 DNA reads as TGTGCCAGCAGGCCGGACAGTCAGCCCCAGCATTTT. It specifies CASRPDSQPQHF.

The rearrangement joins TRBV13 to TRBJ1-1; 7 bases are a match to TRBD1. V was pared by 2 bases and J by 4 bases, with 4 bases of the junction left unmatched. The length of the CDR3 is 14 residues. From germline, CDR1 is PRHDT and CDR2 FYEKMQ (reference sequence). The CDR3 is CASSLQGVTTEAFF. CDR3 bases: TGTGCCAGCAGCTTACAGGGGGTCACCACTGAAGCTTTCTTT.

CDR3: CASSIDLAGRQETQYF. CDR3 nucleotide sequence: TGTGCCAGTAGTATAGATCTAGCGGGGAGACAAGAGACCCAGTACTTC. The gene calls are TRBV19 and TRBJ2-5; 9 positions agree with TRBD2. The ends lost 0 bases at V and 2 bases at J; junction bases unmatched: 4. This CDR3 is 16 amino acids long. CDR1 and CDR2 from the germline V gene are LNHDA and SQIVND (reference sequence).

Only a few counts were recorded for this clone. This chain links TRBV29-1 with TRBJ1-2; D is undetermined. V was shortened by 2 bases and J by 8 bases, with 12 bases between the two germline ends. The CDR3 has 12 residues. Germline CDR1 and CDR2: SQVTM and ANQGSEA. CDR3 nucleotide sequence: TGCAGCGTTGAATTTAACCGTGGGGGCTACACCTTC. Protein sequence: CSVEFNRGGYTF.

The genes are TRBV6-1 and TRBJ2-7; a weak D match, TRBD1 (5 bases). CDR3 size: 16 residues. CDR1 and CDR2 from the germline V gene are MNHNS and SASEGT. Trimming removed 2 bases at V and 1 base at J, with 15 bases between. The CDR3 region has the DNA TGTGCCAGCAGTGAATATGGGGCAGGCTGGTCCTACGAGCAGTACTTC. Translating gives CASSEYGAGWSYEQYF.

The V and J genes are TRBV12-3 or TRBV12-4 and TRBJ2-7, with D unresolved. This CDR3 is built from 13 residues. With 4 bases removed from V and 4 bases from J, the gap between germline ends came to 11 bases. CDR3 nucleotides: TGTGCCAGCAGTTCCAGCAGGTTTTACGAGCAGTACTTC. This encodes CASSSSRFYEQYF.